The present TCR beta chain was sequenced within a study of T cells after yellow fever vaccination. For TCR, cDNA came from 5'RACE template switching, which added a universal primer site and UMIs. TCRdb used MiXCR to reprocess the 5' RACE reads, holding one entry per CDR3 protein. Found here are over 300,000 distinct CDR3 sequences, 4.1% of them singletons; the top ten hold about 22%. Points from the study as a whole: Contaminants from the bulk population, in the form of abundant clonotypes, could be found in FACS-sorted repertoires. The CD4 compartment and the CD8 compartment contained a small share of clonotypes in common. Peaking faster, on day 5 versus 15, the secondary response was nonetheless weaker.

The sample holds a few counts of this clonotype. The antigen is undetermined. CDR1 is DFQATT and CDR2 is SNEGSKA in the germline V gene (reference sequence). CDR3 length: 12 amino acids. Trimming left V 5 bases short and J 2 bases short, with 9 bases between. The sample was PBMCs, taken 5 days after the yellow fever booster vaccination. The chain employs TRBV20-1 and TRBJ1-1; no firm D call. The clonotype was recovered from a man between 18 and 29 years old who received the YFV17D yellow fever vaccine. The DNA of the CDR3 is TGCAGTGCTCCAACCCCCAACACTGAAGCTTTCTTT. This sequence encodes CSAPTPNTEAFF.